This TCR beta chain was obtained from a study of Ad26.COV2.S vaccination and SARS-CoV-2 variants. The germline V gene has CDR1 SNHLY and CDR2 FYNNEI. This CDR3 has 18 amino acids. With V trimmed by 7 bases and J by 0 bases, 13 bases remained unmatched. Sequencing was performed with immunoSEQ multiplex PCR; in TCRdb, only in-frame clones are kept and a portion is missing. The sample includes roughly 500,000 clones, roughly 89% seen only once; the top ten take over 2.5%. Treatment of the sample: approximately 18 received Ad26.COV2.S at low or high dose, single or two shots; several received placebo; per-sample allocation not given. Each sample was drawn 63 days after the first injection (of vaccine or placebo).

The chain recombines TRBV2 with TRBJ1-3, with 9 bases identical to TRBD1. The sample was peripheral blood, taken in a trial of Ad26.COV2.S vaccine versus placebo. This receptor was taken from a person between 18 and 65 years old who received the Ad26.COV2.S COVID-19 vaccine or a placebo. DNA of the CDR3: TGTGCCAGCAAATCCGGGACAGGGTACCGGTACTCTGGAAACACCATATATTTT. This sequence encodes CASKSGTGYRYSGNTIYF.